This TCR beta chain originates from a study of monozygotic twins with inflammatory bowel disease. The CDR3 sequence is 13 residues long. Germline CDR1 is WSHSY and CDR2 is SAAADI. Following a re-call of the 5' RACE reads, TCRdb has one entry per CDR3 protein and lacks DNA. This sample's clone table lists approximately 150,000 distinct CDR3 sequences. The V and J genes are TRBV10-2 and TRBJ2-3. Sequencing input: blood. This TCR was recovered from a human donor with ulcerative colitis or Crohn's disease, or a healthy co-twin of an affected twin (not recorded which). CDR3 amino acids: CASSEVRVNTQYF.